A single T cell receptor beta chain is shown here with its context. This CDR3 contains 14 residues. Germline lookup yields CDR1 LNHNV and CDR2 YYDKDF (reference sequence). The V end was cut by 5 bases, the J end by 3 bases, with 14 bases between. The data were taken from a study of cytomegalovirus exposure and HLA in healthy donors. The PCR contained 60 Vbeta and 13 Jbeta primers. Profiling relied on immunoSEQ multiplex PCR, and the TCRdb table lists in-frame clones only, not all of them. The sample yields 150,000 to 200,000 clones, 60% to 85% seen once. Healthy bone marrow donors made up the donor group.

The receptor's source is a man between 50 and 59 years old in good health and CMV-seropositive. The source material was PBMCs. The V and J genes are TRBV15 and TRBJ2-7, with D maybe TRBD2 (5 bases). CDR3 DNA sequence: TGTGCCACCAGCTATTCCCGGGGTTACTACGAGCAGTACTTC. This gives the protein CATSYSRGYYEQYF.